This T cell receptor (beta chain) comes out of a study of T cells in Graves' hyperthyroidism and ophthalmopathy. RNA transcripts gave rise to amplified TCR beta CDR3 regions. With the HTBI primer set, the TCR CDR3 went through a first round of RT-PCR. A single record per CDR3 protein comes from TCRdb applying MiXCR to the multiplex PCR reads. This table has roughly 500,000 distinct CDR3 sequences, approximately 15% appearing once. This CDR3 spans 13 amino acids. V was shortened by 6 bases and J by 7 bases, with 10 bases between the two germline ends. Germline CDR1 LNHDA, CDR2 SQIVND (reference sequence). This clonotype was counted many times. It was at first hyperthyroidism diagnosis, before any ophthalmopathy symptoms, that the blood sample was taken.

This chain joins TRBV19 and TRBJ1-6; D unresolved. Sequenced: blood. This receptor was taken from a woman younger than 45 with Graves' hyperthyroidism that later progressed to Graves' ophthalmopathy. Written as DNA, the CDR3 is TGTGCCAGTAGACCAGGCCCGAATTCACCCCTCCACTTT. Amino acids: CASRPGPNSPLHF. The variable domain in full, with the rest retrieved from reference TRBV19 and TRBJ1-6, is DGGITQSPKYLFRKEGQNVTLSCEQNLNHDAMYWYRQDPGQGLRLIYYSQIVNDFQKGDIAEGYSVSREKKESFPLTVTSAQKNPTAFYLCASRPGPNSPLHFGNGTRLTVT.